This T cell receptor (beta chain) was captured by sequencing in a study of early T cells in non-severe SARS-CoV-2 infection. One entry per CDR3 protein, called by TCRdb with MiXCR from the 5' RACE reads. The data show roughly 30,000 distinct CDR3 sequences, 4.5% seen once. In its sample, this clonotype was seen many times. V was clipped by 5 bases and J by 1 base, with 8 bases between them. The V gene's germline CDR1 is SGHTA and CDR2 FQGTGA. The CDR3 extends over 13 amino acids. The sample comprised whole blood. The gene calls are TRBV7-3 and TRBJ1-1; D remains ambiguous. This receptor was identified in an adult who was a healthcare worker with PCR-confirmed SARS-CoV-2 infection or an uninfected control (not recorded which). The CDR3 DNA reads TGTGCCAGCAGCCGCAGCGGGAACACTGAAGCTTTCTTT. This sequence encodes CASSRSGNTEAFF.